The rows below give T cell receptor beta chains drawn from one sample of a study of persistence of HIV-infected CD4 T cells. Only in-frame clones appear in the TCRdb table, and some are missing; sequencing was by immunoSEQ multiplex PCR. This table has 25,000 to 35,000 clones, 80% to 90% appearing once. No antigen has been assigned to these receptors. Sequences were derived from CD4+ T cells sorted from PBMCs after roughly 20-hour stimulation, sampled from a patient who received antiretroviral therapy. The receptors shown here come from an adult man with HIV who was CMV-seropositive. Both conserved end residues are part of each CDR3. Each record gives: clone size, D gene, V gene, J gene, CDR3 protein, CDR3 DNA. The D gene is left open where the match is weak. The size field is filled for only some rows; it gives once, few, many or a size class.

-	TRBD2	TRBV28	TRBJ2-7	CASSLASGARGEQYF	TGTGCCAGCAGTTTGGCAAGCGGGGCCCGTGGCGAGCAGTACTTC
-	-	TRBV18	TRBJ1-3	CASSPQQIKSSGNTIYF	TGTGCCAGCTCACCACAGCAGATTAAGAGCTCTGGAAACACCATATATTTT
-	TRBD2	TRBV7-2	TRBJ2-1	CASSLGPSGTYNEQFF	TGTGCCAGCAGCTTAGGTCCTAGCGGGACCTACAATGAGCAGTTCTTC
-	TRBD2	TRBV7-2	TRBJ2-3	CASSLAGGGPTDTQYF	TGTGCCAGCAGCTTAGCGGGCGGGGGGCCCACAGATACGCAGTATTTT
-	TRBD1	TRBV30	TRBJ1-6	CAWSRQGSSSPLHF	TGTGCCTGGAGCAGACAGGGGTCGTCTTCACCCCTCCACTTT
-	-	TRBV6-6	TRBJ1-5	CATRGRDITNQPQHF	TGTGCCACCCGCGGCCGAGACATTACCAATCAGCCCCAGCATTTT
few	-	TRBV19	TRBJ2-5	CASSIQGGGQETQYF	TGTGCCAGTAGTATTCAAGGGGGGGGACAAGAGACCCAGTACTTC
-	-	TRBV5-4	TRBJ1-1	CASTSGVGRTEAFF	TGTGCCAGCACCTCAGGGGTGGGACGCACTGAAGCTTTCTTT
-	-	TRBV13	TRBJ1-6	CASSLITLGNSPLHF	TGTGCCAGCAGCTTAATAACCCTCGGCAATTCACCCCTCCACTTT
-	TRBD1	TRBV5-4	TRBJ1-2	CASSLAGQGLYGYTF	TGTGCCAGCAGCTTGGCGGGACAGGGCCTCTATGGCTACACCTTC
-	-	TRBV30	TRBJ1-1	CAWSLRADTEAFF	TGTGCCTGGAGTCTAAGGGCCGACACTGAAGCTTTCTTT
-	-	TRBV7-9	TRBJ2-7	CASSPIQWGAQYF	TGTGCCAGCAGCCCAATCCAATGGGGCGCGCAGTACTTC
-	TRBD2	TRBV6-5	TRBJ2-1	CASKTSLGNDEQFF	TGTGCCAGCAAGACTAGCCTTGGGAATGATGAGCAGTTCTTC
few	TRBD1	TRBV7-2	TRBJ1-2	CASTRLQGGQNGYTF	TGTGCCAGCACCCGGCTACAGGGGGGTCAGAATGGCTACACCTTC
-	TRBD1	TRBV5-5	TRBJ1-2	CASSLGPPGQDYGYTF	TGTGCCAGCAGCTTGGGCCCCCCTGGACAGGACTATGGCTACACCTTC
-	-	TRBV6-2/TRBV6-3	TRBJ2-3	CASSYGVTGRGDTQYF	TGTGCCAGCAGTTACGGGGTGACCGGAAGGGGAGATACGCAGTATTTT
-	TRBD1	TRBV29-1	TRBJ1-2	CSVGQGRSGYTF	TGCAGCGTCGGACAGGGGAGAAGTGGCTACACCTTC
-	-	TRBV30	TRBJ1-6	CAWRIASNNSPLHF	TGTGCCTGGAGGATCGCCAGTAATAATTCACCCCTCCACTTT
-	TRBD1	TRBV19	TRBJ1-1	CASSPTTGTEVRGKAFF	TGTGCCAGTAGTCCCACGACAGGGACGGAGGTGCGGGGTAAAGCTTTCTTT
-	TRBD1	TRBV7-2	TRBJ1-2	CASSSGQGRHGYTF	TGTGCCAGCAGCTCCGGACAGGGTAGGCATGGCTACACCTTC
-	TRBD1	TRBV18	TRBJ1-2	CASSPQGEALYGYTF	TGTGCCAGCTCCCCCCAGGGGGAAGCCTTATATGGCTACACCTTC
few	-	TRBV7-2	TRBJ2-1	CASSPQQVEGNEQFF	TGTGCCAGCAGCCCCCAACAGGTAGAGGGCAATGAGCAGTTCTTC
-	-	TRBV3-1/TRBV3-2	TRBJ1-1	CASSQEGGESGCTEAFF	TGTGCCAGCAGCCAAGAAGGGGGAGAGAGTGGATGTACTGAAGCTTTCTTT
-	-	TRBV6-5	TRBJ1-2	CASSIGHLANYGYTF	TGTGCCAGCAGTATTGGACACCTGGCTAACTATGGCTACACCTTC
-	-	TRBV2	TRBJ1-3	CASRTPALSGNTIYF	TGTGCCAGCAGAACGCCGGCTCTCTCTGGAAACACCATATATTTT
-	TRBD2	TRBV19	TRBJ2-1	CASSISGGFNEQFF	TGTGCCAGTAGTATTAGCGGGGGATTTAATGAGCAGTTCTTC
-	-	TRBV9	TRBJ2-3	CASNYGVSTDTQYF	TGTGCCAGCAACTACGGGGTAAGCACAGATACGCAGTATTTT
once	TRBD1	TRBV5-5	TRBJ2-5	CASSFARGQTQYF	TGTGCCAGCAGCTTCGCCAGGGGGCAGACCCAGTACTTC
once	-	TRBV9	TRBJ1-1	CASSVGAGYKNTEAFF	TGTGCCAGCAGCGTAGGTGCAGGATACAAGAACACTGAAGCTTTCTTT
-	-	TRBV5-5	TRBJ1-3	CASSFSGNTIYF	TGTGCCAGCAGCTTCTCTGGAAACACCATATATTTT
-	-	TRBV5-6	TRBJ2-7	CASSLVRGGLHPYEQYF	TGTGCCAGCAGCTTGGTCCGTGGGGGGCTACACCCCTACGAGCAGTACTTC
-	-	TRBV7-8	TRBJ1-1	CASSPGRVVNTEAFF	TGTGCCAGCAGCCCGGGACGGGTGGTGAACACTGAAGCTTTCTTT
-	-	TRBV6-1	TRBJ2-6	CASSEDLDRLSGANVLTF	TGTGCCAGCAGTGAAGACCTGGACAGACTCTCTGGGGCCAACGTCCTGACTTTC
once	TRBD1	TRBV4-3	TRBJ2-7	CASSLNRGSYEQYF	TGCGCCAGCAGCCTTAACAGGGGATCCTACGAGCAGTACTTC
-	-	TRBV7-9	TRBJ1-6	CASSLARGGDSPLHF	TGTGCCAGCAGCTTAGCGCGGGGGGGGGATTCACCCCTCCACTTT
-	-	TRBV11-1	TRBJ2-3	CASSFEGVDTQYF	TGTGCCAGCAGCTTTGAGGGGGTGGATACGCAGTATTTT
-	-	TRBV2	TRBJ2-1	CASSATGQPNNEQFF	TGTGCCAGCAGTGCTACGGGACAACCGAACAATGAGCAGTTCTTC
-	-	TRBV5-4	TRBJ2-3	CASSHRDGDTQYF	TGTGCCAGCAGCCACCGGGACGGTGATACGCAGTATTTT